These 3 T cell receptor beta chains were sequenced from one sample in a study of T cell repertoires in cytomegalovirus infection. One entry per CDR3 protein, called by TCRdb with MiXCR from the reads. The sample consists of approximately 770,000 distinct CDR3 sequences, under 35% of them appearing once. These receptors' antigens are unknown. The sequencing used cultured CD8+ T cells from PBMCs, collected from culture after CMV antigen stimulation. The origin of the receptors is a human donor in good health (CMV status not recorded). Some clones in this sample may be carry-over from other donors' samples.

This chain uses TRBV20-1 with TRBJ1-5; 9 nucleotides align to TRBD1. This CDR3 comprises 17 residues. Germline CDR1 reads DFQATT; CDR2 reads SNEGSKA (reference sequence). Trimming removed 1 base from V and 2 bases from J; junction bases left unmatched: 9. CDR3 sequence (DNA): TGCAGTGCTAGAGTCTCGGGACAGGGATTAGGCAATCAGCCCCAGCATTTT. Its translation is CSARVSGQGLGNQPQHF.

Here the CDR3 DNA reads TGTGCCAGCGAGGAGACATCCCAAGAGACCCAGTACTTC. It translates to CASEETSQETQYF. This chain uses TRBV6-1 with TRBJ2-5; D is unresolved. Between the trimmed V and J ends, which lost 8 bases and 1 base, there was a span of 11 bases. The germline CDR1 and CDR2 sequences are MNHNS and SASEGT. The CDR3 length is 13 residues.

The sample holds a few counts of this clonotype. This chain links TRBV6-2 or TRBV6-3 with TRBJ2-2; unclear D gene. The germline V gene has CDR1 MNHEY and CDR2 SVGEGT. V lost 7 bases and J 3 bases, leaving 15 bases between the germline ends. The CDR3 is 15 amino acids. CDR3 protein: CASITLRNYTGELFF. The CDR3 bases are TGTGCCAGCATTACCCTACGAAATTACACCGGGGAGCTGTTTTTT.